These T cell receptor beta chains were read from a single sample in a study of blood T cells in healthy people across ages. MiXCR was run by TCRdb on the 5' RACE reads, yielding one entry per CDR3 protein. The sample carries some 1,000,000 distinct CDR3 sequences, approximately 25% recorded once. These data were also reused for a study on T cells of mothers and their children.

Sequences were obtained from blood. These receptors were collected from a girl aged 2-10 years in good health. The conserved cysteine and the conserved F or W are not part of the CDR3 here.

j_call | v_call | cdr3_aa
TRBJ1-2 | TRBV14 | ASSQAAGGYT
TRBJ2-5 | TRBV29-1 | SVDRSNLLQETQY
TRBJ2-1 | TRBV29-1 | SVGGGNEQF
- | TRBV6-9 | ASSYLLVVAYEQY
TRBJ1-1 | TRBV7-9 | ASSPTGQSF
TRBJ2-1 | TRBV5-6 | ASSLFWDNEQF
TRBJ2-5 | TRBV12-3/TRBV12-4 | ASGIETQY
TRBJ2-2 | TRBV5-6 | ASRLTYTGELF
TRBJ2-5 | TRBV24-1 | ATSEPTGQRQETQY
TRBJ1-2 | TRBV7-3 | ASSLSTGEGGYT
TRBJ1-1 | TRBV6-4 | ASSPEGGYTEAF
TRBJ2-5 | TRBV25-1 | ASSDYPSRGETQY
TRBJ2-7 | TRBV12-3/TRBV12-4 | ASSLGLASASDEQY
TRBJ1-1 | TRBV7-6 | ASSSWPLVNTEAF
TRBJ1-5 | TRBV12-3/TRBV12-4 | ASSLLQTNQPQH
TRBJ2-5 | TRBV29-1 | SVDQGLQETQY
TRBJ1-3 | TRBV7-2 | ASSLLAGAGNTIY
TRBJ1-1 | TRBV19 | ASSWGENTEAF
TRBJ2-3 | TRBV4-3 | ASSQDVAGGTDTQY
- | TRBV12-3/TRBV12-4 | ASSATGPSSYEQY
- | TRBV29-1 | SVGTSEQY
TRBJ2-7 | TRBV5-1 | ASSLGVGYYEQY
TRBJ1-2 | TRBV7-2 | ASSPRLQDNYGYT
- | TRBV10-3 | AISGAPRDSLNEGQF
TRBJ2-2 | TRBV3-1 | ASRTKTGELF
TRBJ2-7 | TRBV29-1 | SGRDGGTHEQY
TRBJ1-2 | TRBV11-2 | ASSSGTEAMDYT
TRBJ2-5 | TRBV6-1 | ASSDVSGRLVETQY
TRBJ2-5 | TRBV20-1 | SARGTAETQY
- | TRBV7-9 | ASSARTGTEQY
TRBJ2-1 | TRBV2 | ATAGTGNDEQF
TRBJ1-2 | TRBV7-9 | ASGLEGIDGYT
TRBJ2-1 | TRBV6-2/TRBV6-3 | ASSVRRENNEQF
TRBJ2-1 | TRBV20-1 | SAPGTTYNEQF
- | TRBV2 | ASRPGYSYEQY